The 24 T cell receptor beta chains below come from one sample, sequenced in a study of early T cells in non-severe SARS-CoV-2 infection. Using its own MiXCR run on the 5' RACE reads, TCRdb lists one record per CDR3 protein. Of nearly 9,500 distinct CDR3 sequences listed, 4.5% to 5.5% are singletons. The sequenced sample consisted of whole blood. The origin of the receptors is an adult who was a healthcare worker with PCR-confirmed SARS-CoV-2 infection or an uninfected control (not recorded which).

In this sample, this clonotype is medium-sized. The chain links TRBV13 to TRBJ2-5; no reliable D call. Looked up from germline, CDR1 is PRHDT and CDR2 is FYEKMQ (reference sequence). V lost 5 bases to trimming and J lost 2 bases, with 12 bases between them. CDR3 size: 14 residues. The CDR3 nucleotides read TGTGCCAGCAGCATTTCATCAAGGCAAGAGACCCAGTACTTC. Its translation: CASSISSRQETQYF.

By frequency in the sample, this clonotype is medium-sized. The chain has TRBV13 and TRBJ2-1; D assignment may be TRBD1 or TRBD2 (6 bases each). The CDR3 has 19 amino acids. The V gene's germline CDR1 is PRHDT and CDR2 FYEKMQ (reference sequence). V lost 2 bases, J lost 6 bases, and 26 bases lay in between. CDR3 protein: CASSLNMKAGGPIGNEQFF. The DNA for the CDR3 is TGTGCCAGCAGCTTAAACATGAAGGCCGGGGGCCCCATAGGCAATGAGCAGTTCTTC.

This clonotype showed up many times. The chain links TRBV28 to TRBJ2-3, with D perhaps matching TRBD1 (7 bases). The V and J ends lost 5 bases and 3 bases respectively, with 15 bases between them. CDR3 length: 15 residues. Germline V gene data show CDR1 as MDHEN and CDR2 as SYDVKM. CDR3 coding DNA: TGTGCCAGCAGTGCGCGGGACAGTGGGACAGATACGCAGTATTTT. It specifies CASSARDSGTDTQYF. The full variable domain, in which reference TRBV28 and TRBJ2-3 provide the parts outside the CDR3, is DVKVTQSSRYLVKRTGEKVFLECVQDMDHENMFWYRQDPGLGLRLIYFSYDVKMKEKGDIPEGYSVSREKKERFSLILESASTNQTSMYLCASSARDSGTDTQYFGPGTRLTVL.

This clonotype was counted many times. The rearrangement joins TRBV7-6 to TRBJ2-7, with no clear D. From germline, CDR1 is SGHVS and CDR2 FNYEAQ. The CDR3 is made up of 12 amino acids. V was pared by 6 bases and J by 6 bases, with 12 bases between. The CDR3 spells CASRPDAGEQYF. The CDR3 DNA reads as TGTGCCAGCAGACCAGACGCTGGCGAGCAGTACTTC.

This clonotype was recorded a few times. The chain has TRBV2 and TRBJ2-1; D is possibly TRBD2 (5 bases). In germline, CDR1 is SNHLY, CDR2 FYNNEI. The CDR3 contains 15 residues. V was clipped by 2 bases and J by 6 bases, with 14 bases between them. DNA for the CDR3: TGTGCCAGCAGTGAATTCGGGGTATCGGGCAATGAGCAGTTCTTC. This translates into CASSEFGVSGNEQFF. Full variable domain (outside the CDR3, taken from reference TRBV2 and TRBJ2-1): EPEVTQTPSHQVTQMGQEVILRCVPISNHLYFYWYRQILGQKVEFLVSFYNNEISEKSEIFDDQFSVERPDGSNFTLKIRSTKLEDSAMYFCASSEFGVSGNEQFFGPGTRLTVL.

By its share, this clonotype is medium-sized. This chain links TRBV7-6 with TRBJ2-3; D is unresolved. Germline V gene data show CDR1 as SGHVS and CDR2 as FNYEAQ. Trimming shortened V by 4 bases and J by 4 bases, and 12 bases separated the two germline ends. This CDR3 has 14 amino acids. The CDR3 DNA is TGTGCCAGCAGCTCTCGACTTCCGCCAGATACGCAGTATTTT. It codes for CASSSRLPPDTQYF.

This clonotype is classed as medium-sized. The chain joins TRBV7-9 to TRBJ2-1, with TRBD1 as a possible D gene (6 bases). The V and J ends lost 6 bases and 5 bases respectively, with 14 bases between them. Germline CDR1 reads SEHNR; CDR2 reads FQNEAQ (reference sequence). The CDR3 covers 14 residues. CDR3 loop: CASSQIRGNNEQFF. The CDR3 bases are TGTGCCAGCAGTCAAATTAGGGGGAACAATGAGCAGTTCTTC.

This clonotype ranks as medium-sized. The chain carries TRBV19 and TRBJ2-7; 7 bases map to TRBD1. V dropped 9 bases and J dropped 6; count of bases not matched to a gene: 8. The CDR3 spans 12 residues. Germline V gene sequence: CDR1 LNHDA, CDR2 SQIVND (reference sequence). Here the CDR3 DNA reads TGTGCCAGCCTTGTGACAGGGCGCGAGCAGTACGTC. Its translation: CASLVTGREQYV.

This clonotype was detected ten times or more. The chain combines TRBV6-5 with TRBJ2-3; D gene ambiguous. The CDR3 has 13 amino acids. Per the germline V gene, CDR1 is MNHEY and CDR2 is SVGAGI. V lost 6 bases to trimming and J lost 5 bases, with 12 bases between them. DNA of the CDR3: TGTGCCAGCAGGACTTTCTCTGGAGATACGCAGTATTTT. Protein sequence: CASRTFSGDTQYF.

By frequency in the sample, this clonotype is medium-sized. The V gene is TRBV20-1, the J gene TRBJ2-5; D is ambiguous. This CDR3 region has 10 residues. CDR1 is DFQATT and CDR2 is SNEGSKA in the germline V gene (reference sequence). With 6 bases removed from V and 3 bases from J, the gap between germline ends came to 5 bases. The CDR3 loop reads CSARKETQYF. In DNA form, the CDR3 reads TGCAGTGCCCGAAAAGAGACCCAGTACTTC.

This clonotype appeared many times. The genes are TRBV20-1 and TRBJ2-3; D call uncertain. With 0 bases removed from V and 3 bases from J, the gap between germline ends came to 7 bases. There are 13 residues in the CDR3. Germline V gene data show CDR1 as DFQATT and CDR2 as SNEGSKA (reference sequence). The CDR3 spells CSARDRSTDTQYF. The CDR3 DNA sequence: TGCAGTGCTAGAGATCGGAGTACAGATACGCAGTATTTT.

This clonotype was seen at least ten times. This sequence joins TRBV6-5 and TRBJ2-2; tentatively, D is TRBD1 (5 bases). V gave up 9 bases and J gave up 6 bases, with 17 bases separating them. Germline CDR1 reads MNHEY; CDR2 reads SVGAGI. The CDR3 is 14 amino acids. The CDR3, as DNA: TGTGCCAGTACCCGACAGAGTGGCGCCGGGGAGCTGTTTTTT. As protein: CASTRQSGAGELFF.

This clonotype was detected many times. The J gene is TRBJ2-7, the V gene TRBV27; 7 nucleotides line up with TRBD2. Germline assignment: CDR1 MNHEY and CDR2 SMNVEV (reference sequence). Unmatched junction bases numbered 8, after V lost 4 bases and J lost 2 bases. This CDR3 spans 15 amino acids. CDR3 nucleotides: TGTGCCAGCAGTTACACGGGAGGAACTACCTACGAGCAGTACTTC. It translates to CASSYTGGTTYEQYF.

There are many counts of this clonotype. The J gene is TRBJ1-5, the V gene TRBV6-6, with D perhaps matching TRBD1 (5 bases). With 6 bases removed from V and 2 bases from J, the gap between germline ends came to 11 bases. CDR1 is MNHNY and CDR2 is SVGAGI in the germline V gene (reference sequence). The CDR3 is 14 amino acids. Here the CDR3 reads CASSLRGGNQPQHF. The CDR3 bases are TGTGCCAGCAGCCTCCGGGGCGGCAATCAGCCCCAGCATTTT.

In its sample, this clonotype ranks as medium-sized (0.01 to 0.1%). This chain uses TRBV27 with TRBJ1-2, with TRBD1 matching 7 bases. The CDR3 is 11 amino acids. Trimming at V came to 10 bases and at J to 4 bases, leaving 3 bases not matched to a gene. The germline CDR1 and CDR2 sequences are MNHEY and SMNVEV (reference sequence). The CDR3: CATGDSYGYTF. The DNA of the CDR3 is TGTGCCACGGGGGACAGCTATGGCTACACCTTC.

This clonotype was seen at least ten times. The gene calls are TRBV7-2 and TRBJ2-7; D is ambiguous. The CDR3 is 14 residues long. The V gene's germline CDR1 is SGHTA and CDR2 FQGNSA. V was cut by 5 bases and J by 2 bases, with 13 bases left in between. The CDR3 sequence: CASSPLGLAYEQYF. CDR3 nucleotides: TGTGCCAGCAGCCCCCTGGGCCTAGCCTACGAGCAGTACTTC. Full variable domain (rest looked up from reference TRBV7-2 and TRBJ2-7): GAGVSQSPSNKVTEKGKDVELRCDPISGHTALYWYRQSLGQGLEFLIYFQGNSAPDKSGLPSDRFSAERTGGSVSTLTIQRTQQEDSAVYLCASSPLGLAYEQYFGPGTRLTVT.

This clonotype was seen many times. The chain couples TRBV12-3 or TRBV12-4 to TRBJ1-1; D call uncertain. Trimming pared 6 bases from V and 4 bases from J, leaving 12 bases between. The CDR3 length is 13 residues. This CDR3 reads CASSLSIGTEAFF. The CDR3 nucleotides read TGTGCCAGCAGCCTTTCCATAGGCACTGAAGCTTTCTTT.

This clonotype was counted ten times or more. J is TRBJ1-2 and V is TRBV18, with a possible D match to TRBD1 (6 bases). The V end was cut by 3 bases, the J end by 4 bases, with 12 bases between. CDR1 is KGHSH and CDR2 is LQKENI in the germline V gene. The CDR3 is 14 amino acids. The CDR3 here is CASSPDRMSYGYTF. CDR3 DNA sequence: TGTGCCAGCTCACCTGACAGGATGAGCTATGGCTACACCTTC. The whole variable domain, remainder taken from reference TRBV18 and TRBJ1-2, is NAGVMQNPRHLVRRRGQEARLRCSPMKGHSHVYWYRQLPEEGLKFMVYLQKENIIDESGMPKERFSAEFPKEGPSILRIQQVVRGDSAAYFCASSPDRMSYGYTFGSGTRLTVV.

This clonotype was seen many times. J is TRBJ1-5 and V is TRBV6-1; D is unresolved. The length of the CDR3 is 15 residues. Trimming removed 3 bases at V and 7 bases at J, with 16 bases between. CDR1 is MNHNS and CDR2 is SASEGT in the germline V gene. The CDR3 spells CASSDGGRPRQPQHF. In DNA, the CDR3 is TGTGCCAGCAGTGACGGAGGGAGGCCTAGGCAGCCCCAGCATTTT.

This clonotype was recorded many times. This sequence joins TRBV7-2 and TRBJ2-7; D may be TRBD2 (6 bases). CDR1 and CDR2 (germline): SGHTA, FQGNSA. Trimming left V 6 bases short and J 4 bases short, with 7 bases between. CDR3 length: 11 residues. In DNA, the CDR3 is TGTGCCAGCAGAAGCGGGTACGAGCAGTACTTC. It is translated as CASRSGYEQYF.

The sample holds many counts of this clonotype. This chain links TRBV5-6 with TRBJ1-6; D possibly corresponds to TRBD1 (5 bases). V was trimmed by 4 bases and J by 7 bases, leaving 21 bases between them. Germline CDR1 and CDR2: SGHDT and YYEEEE. The CDR3 is 17 amino acids. DNA for the CDR3: TGTGCCAGCAGCCTGGGGCAATTGCGCGTACGGAATTCACCCCTCCACTTT. It yields the protein CASSLGQLRVRNSPLHF.

Sample share makes this clonotype medium-sized. The germline gene is not matched at one end of the junction; a read error may be the cause. The chain uses TRBV20-1 and TRBJ1-6; no definite D call. The germline V gene encodes CDR1 DFQATT and CDR2 SNEGSKA (reference sequence). The CDR3 covers 12 residues. The CDR3 loop reads CSAREGSRPLHF. The CDR3 coding sequence is TGCAGTGCTAGAGAGGGTTCCAGGCCCCTTCACTTT.

By share of the sample, this clonotype is medium-sized. V is TRBV28 and J is TRBJ1-2; D might be TRBD1 (6 bases). Germline V gene lookup returns CDR1 MDHEN and CDR2 SYDVKM. The CDR3 spans 16 residues. V lost 8 bases, J lost 4 bases, and 23 bases lay in between. CDR3 sequence reads: CASVDGQGIFGYGYTF. The DNA for the CDR3 is TGTGCCAGCGTGGACGGGCAGGGGATCTTTGGCTATGGCTACACCTTC.

By share, this clonotype counts as medium-sized. The rearrangement uses TRBV6-5 and TRBJ2-7; tentatively, D is TRBD1 (5 bases). Germline values: CDR1 MNHEY, CDR2 SVGAGI. The CDR3 runs to 15 residues. Trimming cost V 3 bases and J 4 bases, with 16 bases left between them. The CDR3 region is CASSYSRATWYEQYF. For the CDR3, the DNA is TGTGCCAGCAGTTATAGCAGGGCGACCTGGTACGAGCAGTACTTC.